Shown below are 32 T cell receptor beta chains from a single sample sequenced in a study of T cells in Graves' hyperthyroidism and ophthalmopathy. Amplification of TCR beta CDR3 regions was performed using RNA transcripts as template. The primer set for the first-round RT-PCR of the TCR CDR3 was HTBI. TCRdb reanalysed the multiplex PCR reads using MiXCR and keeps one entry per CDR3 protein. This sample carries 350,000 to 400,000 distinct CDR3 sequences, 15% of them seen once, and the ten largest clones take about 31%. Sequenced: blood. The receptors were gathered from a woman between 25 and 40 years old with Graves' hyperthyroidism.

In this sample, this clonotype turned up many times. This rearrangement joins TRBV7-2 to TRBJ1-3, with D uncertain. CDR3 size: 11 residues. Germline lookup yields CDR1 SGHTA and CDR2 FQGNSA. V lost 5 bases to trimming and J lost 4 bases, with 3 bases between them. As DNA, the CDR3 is TGTGCCAGCAGCCTCGGAAACACCATATATTTT. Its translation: CASSLGNTIYF.

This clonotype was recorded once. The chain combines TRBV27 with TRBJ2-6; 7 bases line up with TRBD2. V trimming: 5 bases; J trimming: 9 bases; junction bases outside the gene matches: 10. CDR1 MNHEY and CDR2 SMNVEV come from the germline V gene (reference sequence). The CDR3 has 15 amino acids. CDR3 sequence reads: CASSPRGVGDNVLTF. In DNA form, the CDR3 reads TGTGCCAGCAGTCCCCGGGGGGTTGGAGACAACGTCCTGACTTTC.

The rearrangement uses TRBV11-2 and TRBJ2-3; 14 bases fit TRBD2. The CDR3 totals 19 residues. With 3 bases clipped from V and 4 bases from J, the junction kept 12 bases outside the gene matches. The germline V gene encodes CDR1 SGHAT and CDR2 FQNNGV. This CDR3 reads CASSFEERLAGGQADTQYF. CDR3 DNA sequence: TGTGCCAGCAGCTTCGAAGAAAGACTAGCGGGAGGGCAAGCAGATACGCAGTATTTT.

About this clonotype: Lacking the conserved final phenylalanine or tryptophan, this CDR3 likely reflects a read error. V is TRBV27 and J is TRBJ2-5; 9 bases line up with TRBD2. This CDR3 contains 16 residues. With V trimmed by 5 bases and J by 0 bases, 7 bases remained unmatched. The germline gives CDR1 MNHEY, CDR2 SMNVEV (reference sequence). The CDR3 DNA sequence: TGTGCCAGCAGTCCGGGACTAGCCGCGTACCAAGAGACCCAGTACCTC. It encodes CASSPGLAAYQETQYL.

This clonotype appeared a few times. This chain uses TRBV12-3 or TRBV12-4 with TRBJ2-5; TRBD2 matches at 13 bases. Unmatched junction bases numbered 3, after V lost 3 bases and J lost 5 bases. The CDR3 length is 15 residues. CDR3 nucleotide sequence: TGTGCCAGCAGTTTCACTAGCGGGAGGGGGGAGACCCAGTACTTC. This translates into CASSFTSGRGETQYF.

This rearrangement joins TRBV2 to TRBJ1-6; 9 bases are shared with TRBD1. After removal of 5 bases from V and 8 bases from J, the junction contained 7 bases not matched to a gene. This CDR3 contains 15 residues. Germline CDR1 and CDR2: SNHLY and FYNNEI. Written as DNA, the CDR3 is TGTGCCAGCAGTCCTGGGACAGGGTCTTATTCACCCCTCCACTTT. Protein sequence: CASSPGTGSYSPLHF.

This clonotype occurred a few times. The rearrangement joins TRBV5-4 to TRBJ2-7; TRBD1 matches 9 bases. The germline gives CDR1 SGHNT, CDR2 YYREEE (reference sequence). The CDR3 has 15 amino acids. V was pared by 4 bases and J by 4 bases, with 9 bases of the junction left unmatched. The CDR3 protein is CASSTRDRAGYEQYF. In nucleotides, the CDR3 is TGTGCCAGCAGCACCCGGGACAGGGCCGGTTACGAGCAGTACTTC.

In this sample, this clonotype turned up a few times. CDR3 coding DNA: TGTGCCAGTTTCGGGAGGAATTCACCCCTCCACTTT. It is translated as CASFGRNSPLHF. The chain links TRBV28 to TRBJ1-6; D is ambiguous. Germline values: CDR1 MDHEN, CDR2 SYDVKM. The CDR3 contains 12 residues. With 9 bases removed from V and 7 bases from J, the gap between germline ends came to 10 bases.

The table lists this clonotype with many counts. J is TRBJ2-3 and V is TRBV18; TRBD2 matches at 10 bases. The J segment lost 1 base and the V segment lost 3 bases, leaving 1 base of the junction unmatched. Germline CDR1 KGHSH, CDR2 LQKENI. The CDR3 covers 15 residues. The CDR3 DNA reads TGTGCCAGCTCACCTCTAGCGGGAGGCACAGATACGCAGTATTTT. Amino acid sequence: CASSPLAGGTDTQYF.

Written as DNA, the CDR3 is TGTGCCAGCAGCTTGTCTAAATACAATGAGCAGTTCTTC. This sequence encodes CASSLSKYNEQFF. The J gene is TRBJ2-1, the V gene TRBV5-8; D call uncertain. Trimming shortened V by 1 base and J by 4 bases, and 6 bases separated the two germline ends. Germline loops: CDR1 SGHTS, CDR2 YDEGEE. The CDR3 spans 13 residues.

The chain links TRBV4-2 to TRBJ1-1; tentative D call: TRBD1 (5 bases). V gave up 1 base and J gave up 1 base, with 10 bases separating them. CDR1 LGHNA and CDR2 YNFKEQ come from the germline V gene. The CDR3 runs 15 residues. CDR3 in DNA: TGTGCCAGCAGCCAAGTAGCACAGGCGAACACTGAAGCTTTCTTT. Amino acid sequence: CASSQVAQANTEAFF.

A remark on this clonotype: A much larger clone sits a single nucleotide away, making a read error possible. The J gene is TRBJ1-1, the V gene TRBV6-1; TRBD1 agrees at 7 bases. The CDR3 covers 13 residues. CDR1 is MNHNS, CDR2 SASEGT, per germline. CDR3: CASSVDRDTEALF. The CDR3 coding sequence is TGTGCCAGCAGTGTTGACAGGGACACTGAAGCTCTCTTT.

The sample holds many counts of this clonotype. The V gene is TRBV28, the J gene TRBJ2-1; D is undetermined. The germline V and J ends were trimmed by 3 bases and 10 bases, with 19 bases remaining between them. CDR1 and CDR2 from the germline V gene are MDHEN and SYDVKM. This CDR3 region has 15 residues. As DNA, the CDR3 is TGTGCCAGCAGTTTTCAGGACGGAGCATCATTAGAGCAGTTCTTC. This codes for CASSFQDGASLEQFF.

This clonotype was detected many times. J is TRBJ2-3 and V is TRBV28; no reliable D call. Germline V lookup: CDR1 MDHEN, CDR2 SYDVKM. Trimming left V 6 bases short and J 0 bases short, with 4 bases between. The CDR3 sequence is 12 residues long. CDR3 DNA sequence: TGTGCCAGCAGACTGAGCACAGATACGCAGTATTTT. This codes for CASRLSTDTQYF. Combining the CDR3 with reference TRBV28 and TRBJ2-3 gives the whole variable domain DVKVTQSSRYLVKRTGEKVFLECVQDMDHENMFWYRQDPGLGLRLIYFSYDVKMKEKGDIPEGYSVSREKKERFSLILESASTNQTSMYLCASRLSTDTQYFGPGTRLTVL.

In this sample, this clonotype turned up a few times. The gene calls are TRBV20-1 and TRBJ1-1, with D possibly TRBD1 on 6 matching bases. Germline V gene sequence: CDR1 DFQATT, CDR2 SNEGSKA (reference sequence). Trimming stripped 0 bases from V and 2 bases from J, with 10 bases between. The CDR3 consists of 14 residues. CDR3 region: CSARDRTVNTEAFF. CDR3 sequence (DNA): TGCAGTGCTAGAGATAGGACAGTTAACACTGAAGCTTTCTTT.

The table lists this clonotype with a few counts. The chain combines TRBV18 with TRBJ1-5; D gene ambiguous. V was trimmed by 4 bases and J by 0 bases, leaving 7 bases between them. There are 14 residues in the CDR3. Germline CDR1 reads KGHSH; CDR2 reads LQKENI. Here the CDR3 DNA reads TGTGCCAGCTCACTGGCGGTTAGCAATCAGCCCCAGCATTTT. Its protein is CASSLAVSNQPQHF.

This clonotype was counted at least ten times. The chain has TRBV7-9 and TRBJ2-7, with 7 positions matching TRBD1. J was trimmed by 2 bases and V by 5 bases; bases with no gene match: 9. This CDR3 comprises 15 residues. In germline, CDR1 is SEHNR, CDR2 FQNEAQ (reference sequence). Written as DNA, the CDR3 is TGTGCCAGCAGCGGAGAGACAGGGCGTGCCTACGAGCAGTACTTC. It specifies CASSGETGRAYEQYF. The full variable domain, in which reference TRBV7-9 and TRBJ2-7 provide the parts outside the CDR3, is DTGVSQNPRHKITKRGQNVTFRCDPISEHNRLYWYRQTLGQGPEFLTYFQNEAQLEKSRLLSDRFSAERPKGSFSTLEIQRTEQGDSAMYLCASSGETGRAYEQYFGPGTRLTVT.

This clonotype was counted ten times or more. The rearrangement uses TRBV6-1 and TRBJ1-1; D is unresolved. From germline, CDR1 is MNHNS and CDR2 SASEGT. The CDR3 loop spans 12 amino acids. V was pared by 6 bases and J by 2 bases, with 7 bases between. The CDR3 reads CASRTLNTEAFF. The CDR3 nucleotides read TGTGCCAGCAGGACACTTAACACTGAAGCTTTCTTT.

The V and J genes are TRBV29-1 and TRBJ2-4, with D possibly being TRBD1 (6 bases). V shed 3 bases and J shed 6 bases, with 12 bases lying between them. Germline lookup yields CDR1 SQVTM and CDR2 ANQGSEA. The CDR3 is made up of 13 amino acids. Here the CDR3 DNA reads TGCAGCGTTGAGAAGTCGACAGGAAACATTCAGTACTTC. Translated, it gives CSVEKSTGNIQYF. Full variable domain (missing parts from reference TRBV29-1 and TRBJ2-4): SAVISQKPSRDICQRGTSLTIQCQVDSQVTMMFWYRQQPGQSLTLIATANQGSEATYESGFVIDKFPISRPNLTFSTLTVSNMSPEDSSIYLCSVEKSTGNIQYFGAGTRLSVL.

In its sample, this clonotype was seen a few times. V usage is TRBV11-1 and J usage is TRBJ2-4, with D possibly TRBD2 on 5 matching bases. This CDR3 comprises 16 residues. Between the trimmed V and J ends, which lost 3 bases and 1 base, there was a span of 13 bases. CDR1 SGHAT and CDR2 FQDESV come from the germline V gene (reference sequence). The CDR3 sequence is CASSFVASKAKNIQYF. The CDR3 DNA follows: TGTGCCAGCAGCTTTGTGGCTAGCAAGGCCAAAAACATTCAGTACTTC.

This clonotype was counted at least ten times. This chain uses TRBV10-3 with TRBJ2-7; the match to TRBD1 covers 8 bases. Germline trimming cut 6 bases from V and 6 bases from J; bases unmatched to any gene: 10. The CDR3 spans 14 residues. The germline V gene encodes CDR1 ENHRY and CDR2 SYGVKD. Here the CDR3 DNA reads TGTGCCATCAGGGGAGGACAGGGTAGGGGCGAGCAGTACTTC. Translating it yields CAIRGGQGRGEQYF.

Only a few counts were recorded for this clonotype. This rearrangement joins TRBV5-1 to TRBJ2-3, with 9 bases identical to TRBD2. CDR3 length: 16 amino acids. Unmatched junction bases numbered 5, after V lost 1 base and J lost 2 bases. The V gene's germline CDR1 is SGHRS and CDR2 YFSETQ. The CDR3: CASSLPLAGNTDTQYF. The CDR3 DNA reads TGCGCCAGCAGCTTGCCGCTAGCGGGGAACACAGATACGCAGTATTTT.

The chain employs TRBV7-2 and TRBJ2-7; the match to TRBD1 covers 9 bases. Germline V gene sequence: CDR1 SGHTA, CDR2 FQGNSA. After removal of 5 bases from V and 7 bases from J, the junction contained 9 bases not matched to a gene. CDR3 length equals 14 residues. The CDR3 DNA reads TGTGCCAGCAGCCGTACAGGACAGGGGTTGGAGCAGTACTTC. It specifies CASSRTGQGLEQYF.

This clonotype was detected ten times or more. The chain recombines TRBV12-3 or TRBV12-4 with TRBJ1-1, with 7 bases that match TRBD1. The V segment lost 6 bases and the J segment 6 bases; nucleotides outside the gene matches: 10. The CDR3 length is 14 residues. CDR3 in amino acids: CASSPDRNRPEAFF. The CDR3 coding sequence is TGTGCCAGCAGCCCGGACAGGAATCGGCCTGAAGCTTTCTTT.

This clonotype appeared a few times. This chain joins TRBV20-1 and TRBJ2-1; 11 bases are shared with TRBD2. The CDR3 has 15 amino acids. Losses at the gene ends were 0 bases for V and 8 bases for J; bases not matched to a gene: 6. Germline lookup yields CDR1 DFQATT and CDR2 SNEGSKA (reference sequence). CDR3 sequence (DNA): TGCAGTGCTAGAGATCCCACGACTAGCGGGGATGAGCAGTTCTTC. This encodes CSARDPTTSGDEQFF.

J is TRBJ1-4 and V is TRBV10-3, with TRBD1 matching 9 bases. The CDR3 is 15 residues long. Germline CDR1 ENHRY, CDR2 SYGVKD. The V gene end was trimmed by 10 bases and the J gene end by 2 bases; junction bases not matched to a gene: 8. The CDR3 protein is CATSQGALTNEKLFF. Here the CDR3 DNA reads TGTGCCACTTCACAGGGGGCGCTTACTAATGAAAAACTGTTTTTT.

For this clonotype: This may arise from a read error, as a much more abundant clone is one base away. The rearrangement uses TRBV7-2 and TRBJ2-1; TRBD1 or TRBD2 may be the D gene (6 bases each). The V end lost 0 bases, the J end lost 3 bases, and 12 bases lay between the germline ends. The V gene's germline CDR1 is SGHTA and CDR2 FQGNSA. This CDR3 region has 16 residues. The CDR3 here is CASSLAHGGNYNEQFF. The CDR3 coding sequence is TGTGCCAGCAGCTTAGCCCACGGGGGCAACTACAATGAGCAGTTCTTC.

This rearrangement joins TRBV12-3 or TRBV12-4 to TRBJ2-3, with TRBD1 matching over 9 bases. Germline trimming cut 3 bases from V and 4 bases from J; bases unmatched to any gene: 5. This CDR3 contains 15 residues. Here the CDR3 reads CASSLDRGGADTQYF. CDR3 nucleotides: TGTGCCAGCAGTTTGGACAGGGGAGGAGCAGATACGCAGTATTTT.

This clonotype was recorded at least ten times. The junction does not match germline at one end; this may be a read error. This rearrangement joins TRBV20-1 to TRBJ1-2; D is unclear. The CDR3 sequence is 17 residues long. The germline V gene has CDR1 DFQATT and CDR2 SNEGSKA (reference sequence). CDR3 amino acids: CSARGRTRADLNYGYTF. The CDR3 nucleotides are TGCAGTGCGAGAGGGCGGACCCGGGCCGATCTCAACTATGGCTACACCTTC.

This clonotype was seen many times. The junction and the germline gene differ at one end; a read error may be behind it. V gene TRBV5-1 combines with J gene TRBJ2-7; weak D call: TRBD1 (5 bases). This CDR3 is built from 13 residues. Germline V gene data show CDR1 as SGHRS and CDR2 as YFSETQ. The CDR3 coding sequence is TGTGCCTCCTCGTCCCAGGGCTCCTACGAGCAGTACTTC. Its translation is CASSSQGSYEQYF.

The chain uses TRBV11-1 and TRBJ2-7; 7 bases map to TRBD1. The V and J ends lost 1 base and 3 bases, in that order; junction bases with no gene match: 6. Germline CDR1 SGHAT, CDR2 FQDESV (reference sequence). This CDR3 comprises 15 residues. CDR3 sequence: CASSLGQGESYEQYF. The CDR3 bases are TGTGCCAGCAGCTTAGGCCAGGGGGAGAGCTACGAGCAGTACTTC.

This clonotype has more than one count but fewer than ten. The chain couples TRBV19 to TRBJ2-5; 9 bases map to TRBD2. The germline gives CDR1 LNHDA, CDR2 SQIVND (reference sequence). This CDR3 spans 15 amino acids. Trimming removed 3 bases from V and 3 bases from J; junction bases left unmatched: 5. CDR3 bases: TGTGCCAGTAGTATTGGGCCTAGCGGGGAAGAGACCCAGTACTTC. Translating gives CASSIGPSGEETQYF.